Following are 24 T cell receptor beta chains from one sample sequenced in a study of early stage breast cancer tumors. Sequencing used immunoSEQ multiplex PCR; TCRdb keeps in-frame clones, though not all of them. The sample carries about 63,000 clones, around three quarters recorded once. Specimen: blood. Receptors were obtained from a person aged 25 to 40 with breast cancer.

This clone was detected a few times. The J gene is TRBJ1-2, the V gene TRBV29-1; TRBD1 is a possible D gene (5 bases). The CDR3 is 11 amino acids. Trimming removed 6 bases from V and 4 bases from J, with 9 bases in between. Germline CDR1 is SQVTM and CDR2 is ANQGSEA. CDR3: CSVRGLYGYTF. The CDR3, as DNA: TGCAGCGTCCGGGGCCTCTATGGCTACACCTTC.

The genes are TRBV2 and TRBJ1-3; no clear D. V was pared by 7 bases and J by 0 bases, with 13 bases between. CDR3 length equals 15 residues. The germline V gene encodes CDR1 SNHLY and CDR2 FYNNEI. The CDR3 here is CASTGSPTSGNTIYF. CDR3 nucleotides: TGTGCCAGCACTGGGTCACCTACCTCTGGAAACACCATATATTTT.

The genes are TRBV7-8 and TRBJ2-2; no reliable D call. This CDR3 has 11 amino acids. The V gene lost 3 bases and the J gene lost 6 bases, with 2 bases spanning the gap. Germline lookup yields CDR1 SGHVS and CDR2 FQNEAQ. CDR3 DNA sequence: TGTGCCAGCAGCTTCCCCGGGGAGCTGTTTTTT. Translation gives CASSFPGELFF.

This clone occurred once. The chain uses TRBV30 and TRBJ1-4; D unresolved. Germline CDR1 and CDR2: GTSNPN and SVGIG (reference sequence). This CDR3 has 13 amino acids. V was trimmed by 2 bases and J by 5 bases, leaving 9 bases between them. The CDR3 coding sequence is TGTGCCTGGAGTCCTGGTGGGAATGAAAAACTGTTTTTT. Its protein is CAWSPGGNEKLFF.

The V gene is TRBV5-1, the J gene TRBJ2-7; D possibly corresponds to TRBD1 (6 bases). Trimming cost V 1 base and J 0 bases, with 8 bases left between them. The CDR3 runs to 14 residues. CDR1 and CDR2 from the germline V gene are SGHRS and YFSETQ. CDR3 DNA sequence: TGCGCCAGCAGCTTGCAGGGGAGCTCCTACGAGCAGTACTTC. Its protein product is CASSLQGSSYEQYF. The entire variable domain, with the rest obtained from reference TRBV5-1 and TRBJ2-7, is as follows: KAGVTQTPRYLIKTRGQQVTLSCSPISGHRSVSWYQQTPGQGLQFLFEYFSETQRNKGNFPGRFSGRQFSNSRSEMNVSTLELGDSALYLCASSLQGSSYEQYFGPGTRLTVT.

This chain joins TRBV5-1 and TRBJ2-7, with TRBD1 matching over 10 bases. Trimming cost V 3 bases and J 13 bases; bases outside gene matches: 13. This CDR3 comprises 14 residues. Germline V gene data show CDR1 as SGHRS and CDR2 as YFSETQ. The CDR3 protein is CASSSKLPGTGDYF. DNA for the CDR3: TGCGCCAGCAGCTCTAAACTTCCCGGGACAGGGGATTACTTC.

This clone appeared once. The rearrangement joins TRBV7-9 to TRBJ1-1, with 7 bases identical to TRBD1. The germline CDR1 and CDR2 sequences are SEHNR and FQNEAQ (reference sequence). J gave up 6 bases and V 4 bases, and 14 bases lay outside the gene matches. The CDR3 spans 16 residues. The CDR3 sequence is CASSSSTGTARSEAFF. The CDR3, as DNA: TGTGCCAGCAGCTCCAGTACCGGGACAGCAAGGTCTGAAGCTTTCTTT. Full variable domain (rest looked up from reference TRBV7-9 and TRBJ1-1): DTGVSQNPRHKITKRGQNVTFRCDPISEHNRLYWYRQTLGQGPEFLTYFQNEAQLEKSRLLSDRFSAERPKGSFSTLEIQRTEQGDSAMYLCASSSSTGTARSEAFFGQGTRLTVV.

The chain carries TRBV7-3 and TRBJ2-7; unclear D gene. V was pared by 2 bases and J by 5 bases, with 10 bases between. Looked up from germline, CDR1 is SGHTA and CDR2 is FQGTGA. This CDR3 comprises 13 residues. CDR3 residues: CASSLSVENEQYF. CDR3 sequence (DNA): TGTGCCAGCAGCTTATCGGTCGAGAACGAGCAGTACTTC.

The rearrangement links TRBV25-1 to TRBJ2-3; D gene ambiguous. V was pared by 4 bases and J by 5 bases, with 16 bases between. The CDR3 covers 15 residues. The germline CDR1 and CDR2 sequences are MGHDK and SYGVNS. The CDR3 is CASSGPGAPIDTQYF. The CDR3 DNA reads TGTGCCAGCAGTGGCCCGGGCGCCCCTATAGATACGCAGTATTTT. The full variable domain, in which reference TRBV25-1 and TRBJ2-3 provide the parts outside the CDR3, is EADIYQTPRYLVIGTGKKITLECSQTMGHDKMYWYQQDPGMELHLIHYSYGVNSTEKGDLSSESTVSRIRTEHFPLTLESARPSHTSQYLCASSGPGAPIDTQYFGPGTRLTVL.

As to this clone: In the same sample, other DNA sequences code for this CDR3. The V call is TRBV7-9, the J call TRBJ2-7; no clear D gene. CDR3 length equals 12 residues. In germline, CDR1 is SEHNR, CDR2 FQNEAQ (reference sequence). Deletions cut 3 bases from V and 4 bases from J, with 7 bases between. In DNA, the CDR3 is TGTGCCAGCAGCTTGGGATCTTACGAGCAGTACTTC. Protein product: CASSLGSYEQYF.

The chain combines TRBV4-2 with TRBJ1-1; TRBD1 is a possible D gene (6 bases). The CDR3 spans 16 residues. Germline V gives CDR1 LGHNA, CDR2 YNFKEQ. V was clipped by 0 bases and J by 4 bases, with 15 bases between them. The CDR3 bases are TGTGCCAGCAGCCAAGAAGGGCGGGGGCAGGGCACTGAAGCTTTCTTT. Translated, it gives CASSQEGRGQGTEAFF.

The CDR3 region is CAWPRETENEQFF. The CDR3 DNA reads TGTGCCTGGCCCCGGGAAACGGAGAATGAGCAGTTCTTC. The chain is built from TRBV30 and TRBJ2-1; possible D gene TRBD2, 5 bases. Trimming left V 5 bases short and J 7 bases short, with 15 bases between. This CDR3 contains 13 residues. Germline V gene sequence: CDR1 GTSNPN, CDR2 SVGIG (reference sequence).

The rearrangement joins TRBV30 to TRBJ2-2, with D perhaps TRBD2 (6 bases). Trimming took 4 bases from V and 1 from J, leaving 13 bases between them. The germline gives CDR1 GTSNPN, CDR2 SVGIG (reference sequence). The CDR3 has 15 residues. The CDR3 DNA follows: TGTGCCTGGATCAAGGGAGGATTGAACACCGGGGAGCTGTTTTTT. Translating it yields CAWIKGGLNTGELFF. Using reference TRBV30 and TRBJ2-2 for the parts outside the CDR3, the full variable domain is SQTIHQWPATLVQPVGSPLSLECTVEGTSNPNLYWYRQAAGRGLQLLFYSVGIGQISSEVPQNLSASRPQDRQFILSSKKLLLSDSGFYLCAWIKGGLNTGELFFGEGSRLTVL.

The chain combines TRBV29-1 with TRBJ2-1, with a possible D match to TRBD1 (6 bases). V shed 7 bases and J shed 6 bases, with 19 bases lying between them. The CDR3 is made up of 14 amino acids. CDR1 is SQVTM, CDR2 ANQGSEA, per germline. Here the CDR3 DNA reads TGCAGCGGAGGCCCGGAACAGGGTAGCAATGAGCAGTTCTTC. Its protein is CSGGPEQGSNEQFF.

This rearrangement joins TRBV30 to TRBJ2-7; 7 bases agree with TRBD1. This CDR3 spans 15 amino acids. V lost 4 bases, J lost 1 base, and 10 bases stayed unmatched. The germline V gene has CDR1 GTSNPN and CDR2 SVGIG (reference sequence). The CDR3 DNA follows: TGTGCCTGGACCCCGGACAGGCTACCTTCCTACGAGCAGTACTTC. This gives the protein CAWTPDRLPSYEQYF.

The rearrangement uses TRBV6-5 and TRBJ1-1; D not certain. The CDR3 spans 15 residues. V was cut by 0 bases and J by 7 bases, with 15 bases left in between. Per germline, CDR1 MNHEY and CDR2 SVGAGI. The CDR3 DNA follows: TGTGCCAGCAGTTACTCGATAGGTCCTGGGTTTGAAGCTTTCTTT. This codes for CASSYSIGPGFEAFF.

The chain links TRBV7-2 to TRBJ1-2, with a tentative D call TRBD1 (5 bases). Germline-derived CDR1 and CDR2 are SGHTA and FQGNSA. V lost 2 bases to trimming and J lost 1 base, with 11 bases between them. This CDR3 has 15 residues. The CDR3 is CASSLQGSLNYGYTF. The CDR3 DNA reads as TGTGCCAGCAGCTTACAGGGCTCCCTTAACTATGGCTACACCTTC.

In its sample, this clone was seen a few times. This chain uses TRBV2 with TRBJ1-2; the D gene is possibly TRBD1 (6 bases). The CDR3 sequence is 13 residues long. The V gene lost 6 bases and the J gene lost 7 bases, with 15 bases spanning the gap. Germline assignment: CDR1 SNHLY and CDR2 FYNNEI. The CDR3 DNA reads TGTGCCAGCAGGGTACAGGGAAGCGGTGGCTACACCTTC. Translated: CASRVQGSGGYTF. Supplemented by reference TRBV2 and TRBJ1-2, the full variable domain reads EPEVTQTPSHQVTQMGQEVILRCVPISNHLYFYWYRQILGQKVEFLVSFYNNEISEKSEIFDDQFSVERPDGSNFTLKIRSTKLEDSAMYFCASRVQGSGGYTFGSGTRLTVV.

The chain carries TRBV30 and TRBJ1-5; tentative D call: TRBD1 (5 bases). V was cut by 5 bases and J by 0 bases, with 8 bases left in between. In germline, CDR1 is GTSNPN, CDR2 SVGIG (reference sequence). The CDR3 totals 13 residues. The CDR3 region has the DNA TGTGCCTGGGGGGACGATAGCAATCAGCCCCAGCATTTT. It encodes CAWGDDSNQPQHF.

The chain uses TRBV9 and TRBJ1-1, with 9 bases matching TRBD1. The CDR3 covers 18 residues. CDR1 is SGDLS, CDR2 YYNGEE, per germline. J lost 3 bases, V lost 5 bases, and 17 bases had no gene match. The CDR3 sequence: CASREPRQGDHGDTEAFF. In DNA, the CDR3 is TGTGCCAGCAGGGAACCCCGACAGGGGGACCATGGGGACACTGAAGCTTTCTTT.

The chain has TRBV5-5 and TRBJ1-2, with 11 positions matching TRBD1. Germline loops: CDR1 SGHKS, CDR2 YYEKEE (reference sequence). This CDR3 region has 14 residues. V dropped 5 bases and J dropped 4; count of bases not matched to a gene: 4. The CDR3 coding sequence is TGTGCCAGCAGATATGGACAGGGGGCCTATGGCTACACCTTC. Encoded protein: CASRYGQGAYGYTF.

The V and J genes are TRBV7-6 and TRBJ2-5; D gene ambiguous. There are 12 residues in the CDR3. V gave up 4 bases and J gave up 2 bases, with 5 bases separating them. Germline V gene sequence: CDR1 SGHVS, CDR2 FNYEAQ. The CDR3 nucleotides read TGTGCCAGCAGCTCACAACAAGAGACCCAGTACTTC. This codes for CASSSQQETQYF.

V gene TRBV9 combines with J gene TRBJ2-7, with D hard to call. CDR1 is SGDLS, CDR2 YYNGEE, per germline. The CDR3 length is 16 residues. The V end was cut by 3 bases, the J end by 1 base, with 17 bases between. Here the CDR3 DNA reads TGTGCCAGCAGCGCCCTGGGGTTTGCGCCGTCCTACGAGCAGTACTTC. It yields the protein CASSALGFAPSYEQYF.

The CDR3 sequence: CASSQNRLAKNIQYF. The CDR3 DNA follows: TGCGCCAGCAGCCAAAACAGATTAGCCAAAAACATTCAGTACTTC. V is TRBV4-1 and J is TRBJ2-4; no definite D call. The germline CDR1 and CDR2 sequences are MGHRA and YSYEKL. V was shortened by 2 bases and J by 0 bases, with 8 bases between the two germline ends. The CDR3 spans 15 residues.